This T cell receptor (beta chain) appears in the sequencing data of a study of blood T cell repertoires in COVID-19. Study background: Samples taken during acute and convalescent COVID-19 were collected in the United States, Italy and Spain. Sources were T cells, B-cell-depleted T cells, or PBMCs; the material itself was cDNA or gDNA.

As processed by the authors: The assay estimated nucleated cells by amplifying reference gene primers. Data came from immunoSEQ multiplex PCR; TCRdb stores just in-frame clones and leaves some out. For V, J and clone size, that table is used; D and trimming come from the DNA. Here the sample spans a few hundred thousand clones, 75% to 90% being singletons. Recovery meant two consecutive negative NP/OP PCR tests, professional clearance, or resolved symptoms. Germline values: CDR1 MNHEY, CDR2 SVGAGI. This CDR3 is 15 amino acids long. Trimming pared 4 bases from V and 0 bases from J, leaving 12 bases between.

This clonotype was obtained from a man aged 25 to 40 who had recovered from COVID-19. Sequenced input: PBMCs or T cells enriched from blood (not recorded which). V and J are TRBV6-5 and TRBJ1-1; TRBD1 is a possible D gene (5 bases). Written as DNA, the CDR3 is TGTGCCAGCAGTTCCCAGGGACTAGTGAACACTGAAGCTTTCTTT. Translated, it gives CASSSQGLVNTEAFF.